These 10 T cell receptor beta chains were sequenced from one sample in a study of OX40 agonist ivuxolimab in advanced cancers. Using immunoSEQ multiplex PCR, the repertoire was profiled, and TCRdb retains in-frame clones only, with some absent. The profile covers some 90,000 clones, with roughly 92% appearing a single time and around 1.1% taken by the ten largest. The source material was CD4+ or CD8+ T cells sorted from blood, sampled in a trial of the OX40 agonist ivuxolimab. The receptors come from an adult with an advanced solid tumor such as melanoma, head and neck, liver or kidney cancer.

This rearrangement joins TRBV27 to TRBJ2-2; D may correspond to TRBD1 or TRBD2 (5 bases each). CDR1 is MNHEY, CDR2 SMNVEV, per germline (reference sequence). The CDR3 loop spans 14 amino acids. Trimming left V 5 bases short and J 4 bases short, with 11 bases between. CDR3 in DNA: TGTGCCAGCAGTGGTCAGGGAGTCACCGGGGAGCTGTTTTTT. As protein: CASSGQGVTGELFF.

The V and J genes are TRBV29-1 and TRBJ1-2; 7 bases match TRBD1. J lost 4 bases, V lost 4 bases, and 9 bases had no gene match. The CDR3 covers 14 residues. Germline CDR1 is SQVTM and CDR2 is ANQGSEA. The CDR3 loop is CSVGSAQGGYGYTF. The CDR3 bases are TGCAGCGTTGGGTCGGCGCAGGGGGGCTATGGCTACACCTTC.

This chain links TRBV23-1 with TRBJ1-5; 8 bases fit TRBD1. TRBV23-1 carries the ORF label, with uncertain function. This CDR3 is built from 17 residues. The V and J ends lost 2 bases and 3 bases, in that order; junction bases with no gene match: 9. CDR3 protein: CASSQPSTGGVNQPQHF. The CDR3 DNA follows: TGCGCCAGCAGTCAACCTTCAACAGGGGGAGTCAATCAGCCCCAGCATTTT.

The rearrangement links TRBV6-6 to TRBJ2-7; 8 nucleotides agree with TRBD2. CDR3 length equals 15 residues. V was pared by 0 bases and J by 6 bases, with 7 bases of the junction left unmatched. In germline, CDR1 is MNHNY, CDR2 SVGAGI (reference sequence). CDR3 sequence: CASSYSGLALSEQYF. CDR3 coding DNA: TGTGCCAGCAGTTACTCCGGACTAGCTCTCAGCGAGCAGTACTTC.

The CDR3 nucleotides read TGCGCCAGCAGCTGGATGTCACAGGGGTTGCGAGGTGAAAAACTGTTTTTT. Its translation is CASSWMSQGLRGEKLFF. This chain connects TRBV5-1 to TRBJ1-4; 7 bases fit TRBD1. The CDR3 sequence is 17 residues long. Per the germline V gene, CDR1 is SGHRS and CDR2 is YFSETQ. The ends lost 3 bases at V and 7 bases at J; junction bases unmatched: 15. Full variable domain (remainder filled in from reference TRBV5-1 and TRBJ1-4): KAGVTQTPRYLIKTRGQQVTLSCSPISGHRSVSWYQQTPGQGLQFLFEYFSETQRNKGNFPGRFSGRQFSNSRSEMNVSTLELGDSALYLCASSWMSQGLRGEKLFFGSGTQLSVL.

This chain links TRBV6-5 with TRBJ1-4, with a possible D match to TRBD1 (6 bases). CDR3 size: 15 residues. Germline V gene data show CDR1 as MNHEY and CDR2 as SVGAGI. V was trimmed by 6 bases and J by 4 bases, leaving 15 bases between them. As DNA, the CDR3 is TGTGCCAGCAGGCCTGCAGGGGAAAATAATGAAAAACTGTTTTTT. It translates to CASRPAGENNEKLFF.

This clone was detected a few times. This rearrangement joins TRBV7-8 to TRBJ2-2; tentatively, D is TRBD2 (7 bases). Germline V gene lookup returns CDR1 SGHVS and CDR2 FQNEAQ. V gave up 1 base and J gave up 4 bases, with 10 bases separating them. The CDR3 length is 15 residues. This CDR3 is CASSLVGGGTGELFF. DNA for the CDR3: TGTGCCAGCAGCTTAGTGGGAGGGGGCACCGGGGAGCTGTTTTTT. Using reference TRBV7-8 and TRBJ2-2 for the parts outside the CDR3, the full variable domain is GAGVSQSPRYKVAKRGQDVALRCDPISGHVSLFWYQQALGQGPEFLTYFQNEAQLDKSGLPSDRFFAERPEGSVSTLKIQRTQQEDSAVYLCASSLVGGGTGELFFGEGSRLTVL.

The J gene is TRBJ1-5, the V gene TRBV28, with 7 bases lining up with TRBD1. The CDR3 has 14 residues. Germline V lookup: CDR1 MDHEN, CDR2 SYDVKM. Trimming removed 6 bases from V and 10 bases from J; junction bases left unmatched: 12. CDR3 in DNA: TGTGCCAGCAGCCGATCCGCGACAGGGTCACCCCAGCATTTT. Translated: CASSRSATGSPQHF. Variable domain in full (rest from reference TRBV28 and TRBJ1-5): DVKVTQSSRYLVKRTGEKVFLECVQDMDHENMFWYRQDPGLGLRLIYFSYDVKMKEKGDIPEGYSVSREKKERFSLILESASTNQTSMYLCASSRSATGSPQHFGDGTRLSIL.

V is TRBV28 and J is TRBJ2-7, with D unclear. CDR1 and CDR2 from the germline V gene are MDHEN and SYDVKM. Trimming took off 1 base at V and 6 bases at J, with 7 bases between the two ends. The CDR3 totals 12 residues. This CDR3 reads CASSLFPGEQYF. Here the CDR3 DNA reads TGTGCCAGCAGTTTATTTCCTGGCGAGCAGTACTTC.

The chain links TRBV7-8 to TRBJ2-7, with 7 bases aligning to TRBD1. This CDR3 contains 15 residues. The germline gives CDR1 SGHVS, CDR2 FQNEAQ. V lost 6 bases and J lost 4; bases outside the gene matches: 12. Written as DNA, the CDR3 is TGTGCCAGCAGGCGGACAGGACCCGTTGGATACGAGCAGTACTTC. This gives the protein CASRRTGPVGYEQYF.